Below are 2 T cell receptor beta chains sequenced from a single sample in a study of blood T cell repertoires in COVID-19. The repertoire was sequenced with immunoSEQ multiplex PCR; TCRdb's copy has only in-frame clones and lacks some. The sample lists 170,000 or so clones, 65% to 85% seen once, with roughly 2.9% in the top ten. The specimen sequenced was peripheral blood. These TCRs come from a woman aged 55-70 years with acute or convalescent COVID-19.

This chain links TRBV7-9 with TRBJ1-2; possibly TRBD1 for D (5 bases). Trimming took 7 bases from V and 4 from J, leaving 13 bases between them. CDR1 is SEHNR and CDR2 is FQNEAQ in the germline V gene (reference sequence). The CDR3 sequence is 13 residues long. CDR3 sequence (DNA): TGTGCCAGCACCCCCCCTGGGGCCTATGGCTACACCTTC. Translation: CASTPPGAYGYTF.

The chain uses TRBV28 and TRBJ2-3, with TRBD1 matching 7 bases. Losses at the gene ends were 6 bases for V and 0 bases for J; bases not matched to a gene: 6. The CDR3 covers 15 residues. Germline CDR1 and CDR2: MDHEN and SYDVKM. The CDR3 loop reads CASSPGTESTDTQYF. The CDR3 DNA sequence: TGTGCCAGCAGCCCCGGGACAGAGAGCACAGATACGCAGTATTTT. Drawing the rest from reference TRBV28 and TRBJ2-3, the complete variable domain is DVKVTQSSRYLVKRTGEKVFLECVQDMDHENMFWYRQDPGLGLRLIYFSYDVKMKEKGDIPEGYSVSREKKERFSLILESASTNQTSMYLCASSPGTESTDTQYFGPGTRLTVL.